This TCR beta chain was sequenced in a study of Ad26.COV2.S vaccination and SARS-CoV-2 variants. Study at large: Ad26.COV2.S shots went into the muscle once or twice, 56 days apart. Whole-study findings and limits: Vaccine recipients showed a spike-specific TCR breadth that was higher than in placebo recipients.

Germline values: CDR1 KGHSH, CDR2 LQKENI. The ends were cut back, 3 bases at V and 3 bases at J, with 8 bases in the middle. The CDR3 consists of 14 residues. Points on this clone: Its antigen is currently unknown.

The table came from immunoSEQ multiplex PCR; TCRdb's copy has only in-frame clones and leaves some out. The top ten clones hold approximately 1.7% of a sample with 350,000 to 450,000 clones, about 92% of them seen once. Indicated treatment: roughly 19 received Ad26.COV2.S at low or high dose, single or two shots; several received placebo; per-sample allocation not given. Day 63 following the first vaccine or placebo injection was when the samples were taken. The sequence was collected from a person between 18 and 59 years old who received the Ad26.COV2.S COVID-19 vaccine or a placebo. The rearrangement joins TRBV18 to TRBJ1-4; D ambiguous. Sequences were derived from peripheral blood, sampled in a trial of Ad26.COV2.S vaccine versus placebo. In nucleotides, the CDR3 is TGTGCCAGCTCACCGTGGGGATCTAATGAAAAACTGTTTTTT. It is translated as CASSPWGSNEKLFF.